This T cell receptor beta chain was profiled in a study of blood T cell repertoires in COVID-19 (dated by TCRdb to about 2020). At the level of the whole study: ImmuneRACE Cohort 3 recovered participants were defined by two consecutive negative NP/OP PCR tests, healthcare professional clearance, or symptom resolution. A de-identified subject ID, COVID-19 status, age in years and sex were almost always included in the sample metadata. Where available, HLA class I and class II types were taken from metadata supplied by the sample provider and were not determined by assay-based typing. The collaborator samples originated in the United States, Italy and Spain and spanned the acute and convalescent phases of COVID-19. Samples were obtained from the ongoing ImmuneRACE study (first 160 participants) and from over a thousand subjects provided by 6 global collaborators. The repertoires were released in a freely available public database meant as a resource for research on the immune response to SARS-CoV-2. Subjects who had been exposed to COVID-19, were actively infected with it, or had recovered from it provided the deeply sampled blood TCRbeta repertoires that made up the dataset. The material from the prospective study consisted of cDNA or gDNA derived from T cells, B-cell-depleted T cells, or PBMCs. Broad study findings and their caveats: The quantity of clinical and demographic metadata differed by source and by participant and was supplied without curation.

In the prospective study, participants were 18 to 89 years old, resided in under 30 geographic areas of the United States, and were enrolled through a virtual design. In the prospective study, cohorts were assigned on the basis of participant-reported clinical history obtained from a screening survey and a study questionnaire. Mobile phlebotomists in the prospective study collected whole blood, serum and a nasopharyngeal or oropharyngeal swab from every participant. Prospective study participants could optionally give additional blood draws and questionnaires over an approximately two-month period. Before DNA extraction, blood samples from the prospective study were shipped at room temperature or frozen. TCRbeta CDR3 regions were amplified from genomic DNA by means of the immunoSEQ Assay, a bias-controlled multiplex PCR. Under the source paper's analysis protocol: The number of nucleated cells in each sample was estimated by amplification of reference gene primers within the assay. To quantify the absolute abundance of each unique TCRbeta CDR3 rearrangement, sequence reads were collapsed and filtered. Productive Simpson clonality was computed per sample as the square root of Simpson's diversity index over productive rearrangements. TCRdb retrieved this table from immuneACCESS and kept in-frame rearrangements only. Not all clones are present; in checked studies, unresolved V genes account for under half, and no reason is known for the remainder. D and trimming were read from the DNA, whereas the V and J calls and clone size are those reported in that table. Present in this sample are 250,000 to 300,000 clones, around 90% of which were seen just once. The leading ten clones occupy roughly 2% of the sample.

The CDR3 holds 15 amino acids from the cysteine to the phenylalanine. Only the CDR3 region is kept as DNA, spanning 45 bases read in frame from base 1. For this chain, trimming is 6 bases at the V end and 9 bases at the J end, and the number of junction bases without a gene match is 9. The germline V gene gives CDR1 as MNHEY and CDR2 as SVGAGI. A note on this clone: Its antigen is unknown. Base qualities are not at hand, and no much larger clone is one base apart.

Material for sequencing was PBMCs or T cells enriched from blood (not recorded which). This TCR derives from a woman aged 60 to 75 in a cohort exposed to, infected with or recovered from COVID-19 (not recorded which). The sequence links TRBV6-5 to TRBJ1-6; 9 bases in the junction line up with TRBD1. In nucleotide form, the sequence is TGTGCCAGCAGCCGGGGACAGGGAAAGGCTTCACCCCTCCACTTT. This gives the protein CASSRGQGKASPLHF.